This T cell receptor (beta chain) was identified in a study of human T cells and chemical hapten exposure. Documented time point: patch test 1, 2 weeks after DPC sensitization. This sample's treatment: therapeutic diphenylcyclopropenone sensitization with weekly scalp DPC. This clonotype has a count of ten or more. Antigen: not known. TCRdb analysed the RACE reads with MiXCR anew, one entry per CDR3 protein. Altogether 300,000 to 450,000 distinct CDR3 sequences are present, about 4.8% being singletons, with the ten largest covering under 2.5%. Study results and limitations: Once DPC sensitization occurred, TCRs above 1 in 1000 frequency showed no change.

V gave up 3 bases and J gave up 6 bases, with 9 bases separating them. There are 13 residues in the CDR3. The germline V gene has CDR1 MDHEN and CDR2 SYDVKM. The V gene is TRBV28, the J gene TRBJ2-1; D is perhaps TRBD1 or TRBD2 (5 bases each). The TCR comes from a woman aged 50 to 65 with alopecia areata. Some clones in this sample may be carry-over from other donors' samples. Sample: whole blood, taken in connection with sensitization to the hapten diphenylcyclopropenone (DPC). CDR3 amino acids: CASSFWGFNEQFF. The CDR3 DNA follows: TGTGCCAGCAGTTTTTGGGGGTTCAATGAGCAGTTCTTC.